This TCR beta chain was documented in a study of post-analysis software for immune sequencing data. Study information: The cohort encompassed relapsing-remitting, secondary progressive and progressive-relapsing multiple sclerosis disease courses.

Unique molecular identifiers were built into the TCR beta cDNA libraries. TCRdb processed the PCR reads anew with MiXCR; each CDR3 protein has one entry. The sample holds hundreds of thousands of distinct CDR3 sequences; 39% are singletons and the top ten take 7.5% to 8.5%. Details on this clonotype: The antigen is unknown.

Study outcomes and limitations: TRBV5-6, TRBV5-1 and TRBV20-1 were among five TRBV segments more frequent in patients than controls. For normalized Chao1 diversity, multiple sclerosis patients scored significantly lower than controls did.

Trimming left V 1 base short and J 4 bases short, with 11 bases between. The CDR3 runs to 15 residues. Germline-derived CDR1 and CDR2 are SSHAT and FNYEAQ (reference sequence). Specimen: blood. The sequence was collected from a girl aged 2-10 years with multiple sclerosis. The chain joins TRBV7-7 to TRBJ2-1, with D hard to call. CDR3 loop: CASSLGPTVYNEQFF. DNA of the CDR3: TGTGCCAGCAGCTTAGGACCGACGGTTTACAATGAGCAGTTCTTC. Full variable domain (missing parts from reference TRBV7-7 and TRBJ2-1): GAGVSQSPRYKVTKRGQDVTLRCDPISSHATLYWYQQALGQGPEFLTYFNYEAQPDKSGLPSDRFSAERPEGSISTLTIQRTEQRDSAMYRCASSLGPTVYNEQFFGPGTRLTVL.